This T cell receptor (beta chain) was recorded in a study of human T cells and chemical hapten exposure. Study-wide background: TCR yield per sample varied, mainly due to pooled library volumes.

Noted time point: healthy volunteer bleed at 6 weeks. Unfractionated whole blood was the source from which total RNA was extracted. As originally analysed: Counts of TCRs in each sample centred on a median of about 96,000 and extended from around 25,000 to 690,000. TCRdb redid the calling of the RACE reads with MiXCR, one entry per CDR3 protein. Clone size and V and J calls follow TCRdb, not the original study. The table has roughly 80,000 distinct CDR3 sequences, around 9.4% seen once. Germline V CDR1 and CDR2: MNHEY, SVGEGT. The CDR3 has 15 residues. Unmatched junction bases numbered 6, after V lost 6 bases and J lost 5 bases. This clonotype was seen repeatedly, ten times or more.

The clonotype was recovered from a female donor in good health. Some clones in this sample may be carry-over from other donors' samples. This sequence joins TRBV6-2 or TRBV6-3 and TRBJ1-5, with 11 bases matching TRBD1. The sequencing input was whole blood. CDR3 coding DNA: TGTGCCAGCAGACCCGTGGGACAGGGGGATCAGCCCCAGCATTTT. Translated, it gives CASRPVGQGDQPQHF.